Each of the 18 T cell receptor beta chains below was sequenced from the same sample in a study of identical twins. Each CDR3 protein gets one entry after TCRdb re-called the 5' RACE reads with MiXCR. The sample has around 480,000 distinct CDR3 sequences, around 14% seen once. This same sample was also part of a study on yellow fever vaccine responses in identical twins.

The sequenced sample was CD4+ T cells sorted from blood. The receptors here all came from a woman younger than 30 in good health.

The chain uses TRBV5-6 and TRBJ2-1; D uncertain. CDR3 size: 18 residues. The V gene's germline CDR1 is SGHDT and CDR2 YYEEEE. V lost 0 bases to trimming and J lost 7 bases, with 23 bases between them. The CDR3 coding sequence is TGTGCCAGCAGCTTGGGTCTTAGGATGGACCGAGTCAGGAATGAGCAGTTCTTC. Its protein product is CASSLGLRMDRVRNEQFF. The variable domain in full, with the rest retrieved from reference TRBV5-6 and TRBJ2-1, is DAGVTQSPTHLIKTRGQQVTLRCSPKSGHDTVSWYQQALGQGPQFIFQYYEEEERQRGNFPDRFSGHQFPNYSSELNVNALLLGDSALYLCASSLGLRMDRVRNEQFFGPGTRLTVL.

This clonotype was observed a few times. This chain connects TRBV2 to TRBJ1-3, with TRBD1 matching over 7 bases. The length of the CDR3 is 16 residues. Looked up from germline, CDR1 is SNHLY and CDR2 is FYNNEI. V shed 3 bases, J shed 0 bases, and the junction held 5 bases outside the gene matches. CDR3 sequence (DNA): TGTGCCAGCAGTGAGACAGGGCCAAGCTCTGGAAACACCATATATTTT. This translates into CASSETGPSSGNTIYF.

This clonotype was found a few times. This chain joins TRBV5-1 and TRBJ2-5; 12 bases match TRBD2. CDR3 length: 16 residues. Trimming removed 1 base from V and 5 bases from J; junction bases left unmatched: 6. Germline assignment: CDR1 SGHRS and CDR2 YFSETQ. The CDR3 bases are TGCGCCAGCAGCTTGATGACTAGCGGGGGCGTGGAGACCCAGTACTTC. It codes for CASSLMTSGGVETQYF.

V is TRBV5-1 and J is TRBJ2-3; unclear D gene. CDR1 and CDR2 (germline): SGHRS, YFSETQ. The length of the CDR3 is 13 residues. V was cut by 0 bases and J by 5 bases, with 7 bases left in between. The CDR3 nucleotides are TGCGCCAGCAGCTTGGCGTTCGTAGATACGCAGTATTTT. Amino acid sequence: CASSLAFVDTQYF.

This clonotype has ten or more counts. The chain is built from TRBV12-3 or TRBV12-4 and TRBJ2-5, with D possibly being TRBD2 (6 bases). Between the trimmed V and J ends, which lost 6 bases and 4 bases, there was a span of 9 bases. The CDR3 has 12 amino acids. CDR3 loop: CASRAGVETQYF. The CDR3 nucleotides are TGTGCCAGCAGAGCGGGCGTAGAGACCCAGTACTTC.

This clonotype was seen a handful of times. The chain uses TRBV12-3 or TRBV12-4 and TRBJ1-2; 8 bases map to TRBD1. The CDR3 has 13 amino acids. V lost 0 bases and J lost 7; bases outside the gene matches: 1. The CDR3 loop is CASSLAQGAGYTF. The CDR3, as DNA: TGTGCCAGCAGTTTAGCGCAGGGGGCTGGCTACACCTTC.

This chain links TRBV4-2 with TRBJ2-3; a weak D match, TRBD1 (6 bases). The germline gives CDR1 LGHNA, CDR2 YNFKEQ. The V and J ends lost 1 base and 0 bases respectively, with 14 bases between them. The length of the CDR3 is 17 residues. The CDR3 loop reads CASSQGSQGPSTDTQYF. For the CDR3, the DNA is TGTGCCAGCAGCCAAGGCTCGCAGGGGCCAAGCACAGATACGCAGTATTTT.

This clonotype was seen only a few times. CDR3 coding DNA: TGTGCCAGCAGCCCTAGACTCGGGGACAGGGGGCATTCACCCCTCCACTTT. Its translation: CASSPRLGDRGHSPLHF. This chain links TRBV7-2 with TRBJ1-6; TRBD1 matches 12 bases. V trimming: 5 bases; J trimming: 8 bases; junction bases outside the gene matches: 10. CDR3 size: 17 residues. CDR1 is SGHTA, CDR2 FQGNSA, per germline.

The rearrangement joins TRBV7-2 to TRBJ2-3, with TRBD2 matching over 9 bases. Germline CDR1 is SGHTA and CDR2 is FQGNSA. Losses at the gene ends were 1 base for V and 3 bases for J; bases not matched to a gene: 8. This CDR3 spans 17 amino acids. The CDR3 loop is CASSLVPGTSSTDTQYF. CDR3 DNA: TGTGCCAGCAGCTTAGTCCCCGGGACTAGCTCTACAGATACGCAGTATTTT.

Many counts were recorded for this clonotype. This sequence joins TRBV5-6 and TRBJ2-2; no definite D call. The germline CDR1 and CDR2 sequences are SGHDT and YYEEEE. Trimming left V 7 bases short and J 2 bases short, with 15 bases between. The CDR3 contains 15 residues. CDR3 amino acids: CASQPEWTNTGELFF. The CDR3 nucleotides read TGTGCCAGCCAACCGGAGTGGACCAACACCGGGGAGCTGTTTTTT.

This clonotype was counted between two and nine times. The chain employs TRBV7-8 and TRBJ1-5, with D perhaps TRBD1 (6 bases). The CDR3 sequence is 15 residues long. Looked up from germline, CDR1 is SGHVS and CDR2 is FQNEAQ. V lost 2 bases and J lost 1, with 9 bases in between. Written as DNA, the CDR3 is TGTGCCAGCAGCTTATCGCAGGGGAGCAATCAGCCCCAGCATTTT. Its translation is CASSLSQGSNQPQHF.

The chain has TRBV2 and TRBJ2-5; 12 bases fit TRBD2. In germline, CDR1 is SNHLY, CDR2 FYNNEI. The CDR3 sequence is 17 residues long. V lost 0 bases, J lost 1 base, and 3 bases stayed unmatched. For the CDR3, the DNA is TGTGCCAGCAGTGAAGCGACTAGCGGGAGAGGCCAAGAGACCCAGTACTTC. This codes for CASSEATSGRGQETQYF.

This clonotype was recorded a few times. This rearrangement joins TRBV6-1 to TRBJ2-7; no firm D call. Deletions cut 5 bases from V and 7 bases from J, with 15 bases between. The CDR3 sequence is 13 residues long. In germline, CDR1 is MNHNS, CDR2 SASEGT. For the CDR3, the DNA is TGTGCCAGCAGTAAGGCCCTGTTAGGAGAGCAGTACTTC. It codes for CASSKALLGEQYF.

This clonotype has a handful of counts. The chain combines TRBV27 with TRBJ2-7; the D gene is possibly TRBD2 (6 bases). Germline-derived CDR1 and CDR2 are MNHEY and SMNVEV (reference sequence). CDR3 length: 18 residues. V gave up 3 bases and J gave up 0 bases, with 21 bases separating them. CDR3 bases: TGTGCCAGCAGTTTTGCGTTCGGCGGGGATCCCCTCTCCTACGAGCAGTACTTC. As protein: CASSFAFGGDPLSYEQYF.

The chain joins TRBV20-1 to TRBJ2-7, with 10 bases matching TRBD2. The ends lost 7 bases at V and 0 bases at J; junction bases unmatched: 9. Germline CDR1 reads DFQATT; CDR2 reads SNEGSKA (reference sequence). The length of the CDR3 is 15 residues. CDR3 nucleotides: TGCAGTGTGATCCTAGCGGGGGTGAGCTCCTACGAGCAGTACTTC. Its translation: CSVILAGVSSYEQYF.

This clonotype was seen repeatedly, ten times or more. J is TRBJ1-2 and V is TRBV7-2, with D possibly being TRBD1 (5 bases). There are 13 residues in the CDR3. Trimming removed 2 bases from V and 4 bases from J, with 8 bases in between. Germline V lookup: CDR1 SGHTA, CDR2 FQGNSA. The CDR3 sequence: CASSLPRVYGYTF. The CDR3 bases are TGTGCCAGCAGCTTACCCAGGGTCTATGGCTACACCTTC. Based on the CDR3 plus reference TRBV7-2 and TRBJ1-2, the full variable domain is GAGVSQSPSNKVTEKGKDVELRCDPISGHTALYWYRQSLGQGLEFLIYFQGNSAPDKSGLPSDRFSAERTGGSVSTLTIQRTQQEDSAVYLCASSLPRVYGYTFGSGTRLTVV.

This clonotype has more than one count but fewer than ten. The CDR3 loop is CASSLGSPWGAGEKLFF. CDR3 in DNA: TGCGCCAGCAGCTTGGGGTCGCCTTGGGGCGCGGGTGAAAAACTGTTTTTT. V and J are TRBV5-1 and TRBJ1-4; possibly TRBD1 for D (5 bases). Germline CDR1 is SGHRS and CDR2 is YFSETQ. Deletions cut 0 bases from V and 7 bases from J, with 19 bases between. CDR3 length equals 17 residues. The whole variable domain, remainder taken from reference TRBV5-1 and TRBJ1-4, is KAGVTQTPRYLIKTRGQQVTLSCSPISGHRSVSWYQQTPGQGLQFLFEYFSETQRNKGNFPGRFSGRQFSNSRSEMNVSTLELGDSALYLCASSLGSPWGAGEKLFFGSGTQLSVL.

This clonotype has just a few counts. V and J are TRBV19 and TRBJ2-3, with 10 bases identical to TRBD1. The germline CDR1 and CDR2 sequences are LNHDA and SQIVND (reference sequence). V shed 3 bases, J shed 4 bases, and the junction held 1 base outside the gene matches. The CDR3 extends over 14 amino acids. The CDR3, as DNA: TGTGCCAGTAGTATCGGGACAGGGGCAGATACGCAGTATTTT. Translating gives CASSIGTGADTQYF.